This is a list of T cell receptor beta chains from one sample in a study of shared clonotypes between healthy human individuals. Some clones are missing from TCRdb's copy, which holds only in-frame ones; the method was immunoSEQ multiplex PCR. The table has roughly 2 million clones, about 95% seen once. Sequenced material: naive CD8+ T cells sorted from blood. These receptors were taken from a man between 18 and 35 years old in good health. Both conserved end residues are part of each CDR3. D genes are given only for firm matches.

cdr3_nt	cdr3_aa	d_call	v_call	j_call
TGTGCCAGCAGCTCCTTCTTAGACACGGCTAACTATGGCTACACCTTC	CASSSFLDTANYGYTF	.	TRBV7-9	TRBJ1-2
TGTGCCAGCAGACAACAGCTAATTAATGAAAAACTGTTTTTT	CASRQQLINEKLFF	.	TRBV6-1	TRBJ1-4
TGCGCCAGCAGCCAATACGGCGGGACAGGGGAATACGAGCAGTACTTC	CASSQYGGTGEYEQYF	TRBD1	TRBV4-3	TRBJ2-7
TGTGCCAGCAGCTTGTCCAGCGTGACATCATACAATGAGCAGTTCTTC	CASSLSSVTSYNEQFF	.	TRBV5-4	TRBJ2-1
TGCAGCCGCAGGGGGTTATATGGCTACACCTTC	CSRRGLYGYTF	TRBD1	TRBV20-1	TRBJ1-2
TGTGCCAGCAGAACAGCGGTTTCCTACAATGAGCAGTTCTTC	CASRTAVSYNEQFF	.	TRBV6-5	TRBJ2-1
TGTGCCAGCAGCTTGAGTTATGGCGGGATGGGCGAGCAGTACTTC	CASSLSYGGMGEQYF	.	TRBV5-6	TRBJ2-7
TGTGCCTGGAGTGAGGGAGGGGAGGGCTACACCTTC	CAWSEGGEGYTF	.	TRBV30	TRBJ1-2
TGTGCCAGCAGTTCTAGCGTTAGCACAGATACGCAGTATTTT	CASSSSVSTDTQYF	.	TRBV6-6	TRBJ2-3
TGTGCCAGCAGTAGGAACACTGAAGCTTTCTTT	CASSRNTEAFF	.	TRBV25-1	TRBJ1-1
TGTGCCAGCAACGGACTAGCGGGGAGCTACGAGCAGTACTTC	CASNGLAGSYEQYF	TRBD2	TRBV2	TRBJ2-7
TGTGCCAGTAAGGGGCTAGCGGATTCCTATGAGCAGTTCTTC	CASKGLADSYEQFF	TRBD2	TRBV19	TRBJ2-1
TGTGCCAGCAGCCAAGAATTCGACAGGGCCTACAATGAGCAGTTCTTC	CASSQEFDRAYNEQFF	TRBD1	TRBV4-2	TRBJ2-1
TGTGCCAGCAGCTTAGGTGGCAGTATGAACACTGAAGCTTTCTTT	CASSLGGSMNTEAFF	.	TRBV7-9	TRBJ1-1